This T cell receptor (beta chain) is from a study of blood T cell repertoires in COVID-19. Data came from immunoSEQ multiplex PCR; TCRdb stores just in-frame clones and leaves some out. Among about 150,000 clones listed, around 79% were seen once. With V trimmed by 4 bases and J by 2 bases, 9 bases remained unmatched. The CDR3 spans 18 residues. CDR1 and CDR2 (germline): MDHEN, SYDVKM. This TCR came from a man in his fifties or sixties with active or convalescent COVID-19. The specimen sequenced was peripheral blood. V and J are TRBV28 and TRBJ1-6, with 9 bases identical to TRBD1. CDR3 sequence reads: CASSSPTGGATYNSPLHF. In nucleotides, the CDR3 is TGTGCCAGCAGTTCACCTACAGGGGGCGCAACCTATAATTCACCCCTCCACTTT. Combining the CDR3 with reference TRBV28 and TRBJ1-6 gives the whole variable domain DVKVTQSSRYLVKRTGEKVFLECVQDMDHENMFWYRQDPGLGLRLIYFSYDVKMKEKGDIPEGYSVSREKKERFSLILESASTNQTSMYLCASSSPTGGATYNSPLHFGNGTRLTVT.